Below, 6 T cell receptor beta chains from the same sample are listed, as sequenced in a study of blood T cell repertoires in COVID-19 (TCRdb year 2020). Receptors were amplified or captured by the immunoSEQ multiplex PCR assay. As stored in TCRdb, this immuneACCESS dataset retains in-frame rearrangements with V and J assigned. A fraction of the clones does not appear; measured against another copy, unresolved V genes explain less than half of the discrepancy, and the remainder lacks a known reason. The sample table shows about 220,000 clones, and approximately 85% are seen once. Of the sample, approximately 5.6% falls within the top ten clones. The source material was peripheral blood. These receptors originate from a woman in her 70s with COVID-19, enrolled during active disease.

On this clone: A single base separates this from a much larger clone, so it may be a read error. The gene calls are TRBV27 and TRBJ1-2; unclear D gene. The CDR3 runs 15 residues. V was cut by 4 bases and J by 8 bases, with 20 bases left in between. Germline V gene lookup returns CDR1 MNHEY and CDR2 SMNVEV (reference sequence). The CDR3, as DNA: TGTGCCAGCAGTTCTTATTTGACAAGGTCCGACGGCTACACCTTC. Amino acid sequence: CASSSYLTRSDGYTF.

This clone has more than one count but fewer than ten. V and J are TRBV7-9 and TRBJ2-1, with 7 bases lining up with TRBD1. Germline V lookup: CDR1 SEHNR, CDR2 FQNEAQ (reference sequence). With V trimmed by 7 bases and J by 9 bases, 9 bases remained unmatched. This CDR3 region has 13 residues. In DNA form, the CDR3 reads TGTGCCAGCATCACGAGGGGGCTGGTTGAGCAGTTCTTC. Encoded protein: CASITRGLVEQFF.

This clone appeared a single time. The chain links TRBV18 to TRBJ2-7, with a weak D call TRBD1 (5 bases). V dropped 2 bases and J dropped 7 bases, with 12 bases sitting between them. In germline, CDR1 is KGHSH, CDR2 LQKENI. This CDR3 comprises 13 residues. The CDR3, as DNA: TGTGCCAGCTCACCAGGGGCGGAGAGGGAGCAGTACTTC. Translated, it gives CASSPGAEREQYF. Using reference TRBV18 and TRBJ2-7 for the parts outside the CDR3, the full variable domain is NAGVMQNPRHLVRRRGQEARLRCSPMKGHSHVYWYRQLPEEGLKFMVYLQKENIIDESGMPKERFSAEFPKEGPSILRIQQVVRGDSAAYFCASSPGAEREQYFGPGTRLTVT.

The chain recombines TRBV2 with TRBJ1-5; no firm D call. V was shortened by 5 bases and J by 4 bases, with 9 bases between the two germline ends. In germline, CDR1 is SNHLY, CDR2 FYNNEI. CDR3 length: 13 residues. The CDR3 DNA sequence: TGTGCCAGCAGTCCAGCGGGGAATCAGCCCCAGCATTTT. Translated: CASSPAGNQPQHF.

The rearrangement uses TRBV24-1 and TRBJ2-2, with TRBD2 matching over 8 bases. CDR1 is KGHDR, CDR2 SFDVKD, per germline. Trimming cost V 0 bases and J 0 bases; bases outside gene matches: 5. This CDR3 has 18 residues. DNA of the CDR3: TGTGCCACCAGTGATTTGGATGCGCGGGGGGCGAACACCGGGGAGCTGTTTTTT. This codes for CATSDLDARGANTGELFF.

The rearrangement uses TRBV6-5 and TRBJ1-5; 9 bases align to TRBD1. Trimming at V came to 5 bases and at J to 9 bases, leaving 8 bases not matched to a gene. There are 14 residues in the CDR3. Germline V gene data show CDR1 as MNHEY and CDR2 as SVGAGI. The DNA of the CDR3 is TGTGCCAGCAGTACCGGACAGGGGAGAAGGCCCCAGCATTTT. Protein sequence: CASSTGQGRRPQHF.